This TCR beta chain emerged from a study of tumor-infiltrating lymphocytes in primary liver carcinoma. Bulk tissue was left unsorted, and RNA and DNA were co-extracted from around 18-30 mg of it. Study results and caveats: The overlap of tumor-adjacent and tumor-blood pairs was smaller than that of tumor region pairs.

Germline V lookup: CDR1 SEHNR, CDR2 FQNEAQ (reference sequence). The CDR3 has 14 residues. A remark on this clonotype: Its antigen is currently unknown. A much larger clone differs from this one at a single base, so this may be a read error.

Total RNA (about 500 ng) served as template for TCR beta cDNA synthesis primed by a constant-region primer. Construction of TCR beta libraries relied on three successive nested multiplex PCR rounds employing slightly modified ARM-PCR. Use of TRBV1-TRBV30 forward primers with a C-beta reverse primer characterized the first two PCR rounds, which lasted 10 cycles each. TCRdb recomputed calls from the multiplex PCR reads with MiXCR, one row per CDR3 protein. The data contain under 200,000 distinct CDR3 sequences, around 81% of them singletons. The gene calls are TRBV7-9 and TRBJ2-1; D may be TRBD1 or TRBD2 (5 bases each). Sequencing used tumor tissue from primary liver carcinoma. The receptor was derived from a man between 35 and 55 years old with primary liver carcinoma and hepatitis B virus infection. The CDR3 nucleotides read TGTGCCAGCAGCTCGGGGACCTCCTACAATGAGCAGCTCTTC. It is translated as CASSSGTSYNEQLF.